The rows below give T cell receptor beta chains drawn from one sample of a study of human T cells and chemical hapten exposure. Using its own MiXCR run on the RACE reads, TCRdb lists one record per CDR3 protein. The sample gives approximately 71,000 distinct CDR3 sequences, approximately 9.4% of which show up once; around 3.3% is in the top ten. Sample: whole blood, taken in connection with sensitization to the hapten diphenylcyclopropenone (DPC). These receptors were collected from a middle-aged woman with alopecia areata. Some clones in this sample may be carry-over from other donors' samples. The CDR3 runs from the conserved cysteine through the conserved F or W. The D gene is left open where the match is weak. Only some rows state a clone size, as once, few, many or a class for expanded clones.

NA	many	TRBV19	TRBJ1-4	CATHGGAIEKLFF	TGTGCCACCCACGGGGGGGCGATTGAAAAACTGTTTTTT
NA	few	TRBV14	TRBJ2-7	CASSQVGPGAYEQYF	TGTGCCAGCAGCCAAGTGGGCCCGGGGGCCTACGAGCAGTACTTC
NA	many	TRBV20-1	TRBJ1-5	CSARDAQGLPQPQHF	TGCAGTGCTAGAGATGCGCAGGGTTTGCCTCAGCCCCAGCATTTT
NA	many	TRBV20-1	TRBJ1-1	CSATGHLNTEAFF	TGCAGTGCTACGGGACACCTGAACACTGAAGCTTTCTTT
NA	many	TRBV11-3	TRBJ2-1	CASSPRPGENLKEQFF	TGTGCCAGCAGCCCCCGGCCGGGGGAAAACTTGAAGGAGCAGTTCTTC
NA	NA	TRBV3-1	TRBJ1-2	CASSQGPGVGYTF	TGTGCCAGCAGCCAAGGTCCGGGGGTTGGCTACACCTTC
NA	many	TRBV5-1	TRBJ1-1	CASSFLGRLNTEAFF	TGCGCCAGCAGCTTCTTAGGACGCCTGAACACTGAAGCTTTCTTT
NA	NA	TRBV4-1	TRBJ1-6	CASTVLPGLGSPLHF	TGCGCCAGCACAGTTCTACCGGGACTCGGTTCACCCCTCCACTTT
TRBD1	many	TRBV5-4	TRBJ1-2	CASSRQGTYGYTF	TGTGCCAGCAGCAGACAGGGAACATATGGCTACACCTTC
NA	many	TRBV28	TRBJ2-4	CASSPRPRRGIQYF	TGTGCCAGCAGTCCCCGGCCGAGGAGGGGCATTCAGTACTTC
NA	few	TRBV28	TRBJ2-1	CASSLGGGRSYNEQFF	TGTGCCAGCAGTTTAGGTGGTGGGAGGTCCTACAATGAGCAGTTCTTC